The 6 T cell receptor beta chains presented below share a single source sample, sequenced in a study of T cells in Graves' hyperthyroidism and ophthalmopathy. RNA transcripts provided the source from which TCR beta CDR3 regions were amplified. HTBI primers were the set used in a first-round RT-PCR of the TCR CDR3. TCRdb passed the multiplex PCR reads through MiXCR, listing each CDR3 protein once. Among hundreds of thousands of distinct CDR3 sequences, 45% were seen once, and the ten largest hold less than 9.5%. Sequenced material: peripheral blood or thyroid tissue (not recorded which). Receptors were obtained from an adult man with Graves' disease, either hyperthyroidism or ophthalmopathy (not recorded which).

This clonotype was seen ten or more times. The chain is built from TRBV25-1 and TRBJ2-7, with 8 bases fitting TRBD1. CDR1 MGHDK and CDR2 SYGVNS come from the germline V gene. This CDR3 contains 15 residues. Unmatched junction bases numbered 6, after V lost 2 bases and J lost 3 bases. CDR3 DNA: TGTGCCAGCAGTGAAGGCTTTACAGGGGGCTACGAGCAGTACTTC. It yields the protein CASSEGFTGGYEQYF.

The J gene is TRBJ1-1, the V gene TRBV14, with D hard to call. Germline values: CDR1 SGHDN, CDR2 FVKESK. This CDR3 contains 14 residues. The germline V and J ends were trimmed by 1 base and 5 bases, with 11 bases remaining between them. In nucleotides, the CDR3 is TGTGCCAGCAGCCAAGGCGGTCGAACAACTGAAGCTTTCTTT. Amino acid sequence: CASSQGGRTTEAFF. The full variable domain, completed using reference TRBV14 and TRBJ1-1, is EAGVTQFPSHSVIEKGQTVTLRCDPISGHDNLYWYRRVMGKEIKFLLHFVKESKQDESGMPNNRFLAERTGGTYSTLKVQPAELEDSGVYFCASSQGGRTTEAFFGQGTRLTVV.

In its sample, this clonotype was seen many times. The CDR3 DNA reads TGTGCCATCAGTGAGTCTCGACAAGGCTACGAGCAGTACTTC. Encoded protein: CAISESRQGYEQYF. V is TRBV10-3 and J is TRBJ2-7; D gene ambiguous. CDR3 length: 14 residues. The V gene's germline CDR1 is ENHRY and CDR2 SYGVKD. Trimming took off 0 bases at V and 3 bases at J, with 9 bases between the two ends.

The chain employs TRBV2 and TRBJ2-6; a possible D gene is TRBD1 (6 bases). Per germline, CDR1 SNHLY and CDR2 FYNNEI. Trimming removed 7 bases at V and 2 bases at J, with 12 bases between. The CDR3 has 15 amino acids. CDR3 residues: CASTSGAPGANVLTF. The CDR3 DNA reads TGTGCCAGCACATCAGGGGCTCCTGGGGCCAACGTCCTGACTTTC. The whole variable domain, filled in from reference TRBV2 and TRBJ2-6, reads EPEVTQTPSHQVTQMGQEVILRCVPISNHLYFYWYRQILGQKVEFLVSFYNNEISEKSEIFDDQFSVERPDGSNFTLKIRSTKLEDSAMYFCASTSGAPGANVLTFGAGSRLTVL.

This clonotype was found a few times. The genes are TRBV2 and TRBJ2-5, with D unresolved. The CDR3 has 16 amino acids. V lost 6 bases, J lost 1 base, and 18 bases lay in between. The germline gives CDR1 SNHLY, CDR2 FYNNEI. CDR3: CASRKTDGSFQETQYF. Written as DNA, the CDR3 is TGTGCCAGCAGGAAGACGGACGGATCCTTCCAAGAGACCCAGTACTTC.

A word on this clonotype: One base away lies a much larger clone, so this may be a sequencing read error. This chain joins TRBV5-1 and TRBJ1-2, with 9 bases identical to TRBD1. In germline, CDR1 is SGHRS, CDR2 YFSETQ. After removal of 3 bases from V and 8 bases from J, the junction contained 5 bases not matched to a gene. This CDR3 spans 13 amino acids. CDR3 amino acids: CASSCRTGEGYTF. As DNA, the CDR3 is TGCGCCAGCAGCTGCCGGACAGGGGAAGGCTACACCTTC.